These 18 T cell receptor beta chains were all obtained from the same sample, sequenced in a study of blood T cell repertoires in COVID-19. Produced via immunoSEQ multiplex PCR; TCRdb's table is partial and in-frame only. The sample consists of approximately 92,000 clones, around 81% of them appearing once. Material for sequencing was peripheral blood. These receptors came from a man aged 55-75 years with acute or convalescent COVID-19.

The CDR3 reads CATAIGVEAFF. CDR3 DNA sequence: TGTGCCACCGCGATCGGGGTTGAAGCTTTCTTT. The V and J genes are TRBV25-1 and TRBJ1-1, with D hard to call. The CDR3 extends over 11 amino acids. V was pared by 10 bases and J by 7 bases, with 13 bases between. CDR1 and CDR2 from the germline V gene are MGHDK and SYGVNS. Using reference TRBV25-1 and TRBJ1-1 for the parts outside the CDR3, the full variable domain is EADIYQTPRYLVIGTGKKITLECSQTMGHDKMYWYQQDPGMELHLIHYSYGVNSTEKGDLSSESTVSRIRTEHFPLTLESARPSHTSQYLCATAIGVEAFFGQGTRLTVV.

The J gene is TRBJ2-5, the V gene TRBV30; D may be TRBD1 (5 bases). The CDR3 has 12 residues. CDR1 GTSNPN and CDR2 SVGIG come from the germline V gene (reference sequence). V dropped 5 bases and J dropped 1 base, with 8 bases sitting between them. Here the CDR3 DNA reads TGTGCCTGGGGGGCCCTCCAAGAGACCCAGTACTTC. Its protein product is CAWGALQETQYF.

The V and J genes are TRBV11-2 and TRBJ1-1; D ambiguous. The germline V gene encodes CDR1 SGHAT and CDR2 FQNNGV. V was trimmed by 8 bases and J by 11 bases, leaving 6 bases between them. The CDR3 is 8 residues long. The CDR3 bases are TGTGCCAGCCCTAGGGCTTTCTTT. This translates into CASPRAFF.

The rearrangement links TRBV19 to TRBJ2-3; 15 bases map to TRBD2. Germline CDR1 and CDR2: LNHDA and SQIVND (reference sequence). CDR3 size: 17 residues. V dropped 4 bases and J dropped 7; count of bases not matched to a gene: 9. CDR3 residues: CASSSMGLAGGMYTQYF. For the CDR3, the DNA is TGTGCCAGTAGTAGTATGGGACTAGCGGGGGGTATGTATACGCAGTATTTT.

This clone is a singleton in its sample. The chain employs TRBV19 and TRBJ2-2, with D tentatively TRBD1 (5 bases). The CDR3 runs 15 residues. Deletions cut 6 bases from V and 4 bases from J, with 15 bases between. Germline-derived CDR1 and CDR2 are LNHDA and SQIVND (reference sequence). The CDR3 loop is CASSQGLGSTGELFF. The CDR3, as DNA: TGTGCCAGTAGCCAGGGTCTTGGAAGCACCGGGGAGCTGTTTTTT.

This clone was found a few times. The chain recombines TRBV30 with TRBJ2-7; 7 positions agree with TRBD1. CDR3 size: 15 residues. Losses at the gene ends were 5 bases for V and 0 bases for J; bases not matched to a gene: 10. Germline-derived CDR1 and CDR2 are GTSNPN and SVGIG (reference sequence). CDR3: CAWDPTGSSSYEQYV. The DNA of the CDR3 is TGTGCCTGGGACCCGACAGGGTCCAGCTCCTACGAGCAGTACGTC.

This clone was detected a few times. This chain uses TRBV5-1 with TRBJ2-1, with 9 bases identical to TRBD2. The junction had 3 bases not matched to a gene; V was cut back by 4 bases and J by 1 base. CDR3 length: 15 residues. Looked up from germline, CDR1 is SGHRS and CDR2 is YFSETQ. Here the CDR3 DNA reads TGCGCCAGCAGCAGTACTAGCGGGTCCTACAATGAGCAGTTCTTC. The encoded protein is CASSSTSGSYNEQFF. The whole variable domain, filled in from reference TRBV5-1 and TRBJ2-1, reads KAGVTQTPRYLIKTRGQQVTLSCSPISGHRSVSWYQQTPGQGLQFLFEYFSETQRNKGNFPGRFSGRQFSNSRSEMNVSTLELGDSALYLCASSSTSGSYNEQFFGPGTRLTVL.

The chain couples TRBV5-1 to TRBJ2-1, with 9 nucleotides matching TRBD1. This CDR3 is 15 amino acids long. With V trimmed by 4 bases and J by 4 bases, 6 bases remained unmatched. Germline CDR1 and CDR2: SGHRS and YFSETQ. CDR3 DNA sequence: TGCGCCAGCAGCCTAGGGACAGGGTCATACAATGAGCAGTTCTTC. It translates to CASSLGTGSYNEQFF.

This clone turned up a few times. This chain uses TRBV6-5 with TRBJ1-2, with D hard to call. The CDR3 totals 14 residues. Looked up from germline, CDR1 is MNHEY and CDR2 is SVGAGI. The V end lost 6 bases, the J end lost 4 bases, and 15 bases lay between the germline ends. The CDR3 sequence is CASSLDLRGYGYTF. The CDR3, as DNA: TGTGCCAGCAGCCTCGATCTCCGGGGCTATGGCTACACCTTC.

The CDR3 sequence is CASSTKSGHGSFF. In DNA, the CDR3 is TGTGCCAGCAGCACGAAGAGCGGCCATGGGTCGTTCTTC. The chain is built from TRBV7-9 and TRBJ2-1, with a weak D call TRBD2 (5 bases). CDR3 size: 13 residues. The V gene's germline CDR1 is SEHNR and CDR2 FQNEAQ (reference sequence). V was shortened by 5 bases and J by 15 bases, with 20 bases between the two germline ends.

The CDR3 spells CASRVTGAYEQYF. In nucleotides, the CDR3 is TGTGCCAGTAGGGTGACAGGGGCCTACGAGCAGTACTTC. This chain uses TRBV3-1 (or the pseudogene TRBV3-2) with TRBJ2-7; 8 nucleotides line up with TRBD1. The junction had 6 bases not matched to a gene; V was cut back by 9 bases and J by 2 bases. Germline values: CDR1 LGHDT, CDR2 YNNKEL (reference sequence). The CDR3 is made up of 13 amino acids.

The chain is built from TRBV3-1 (or the pseudogene TRBV3-2) and TRBJ2-2; 7 nucleotides match TRBD2. The CDR3 is 12 amino acids. Germline loops: CDR1 LGHDT, CDR2 YNNKEL (reference sequence). V shed 8 bases, J shed 7 bases, and the junction held 4 bases outside the gene matches. The CDR3 bases are TGTGCCAGCTGCACTAGCGTCGGGGAGCTGTTTTTT. It yields the protein CASCTSVGELFF.

The genes are TRBV7-6 and TRBJ2-2, with 7 positions matching TRBD1. V trimming: 1 base; J trimming: 2 bases; junction bases outside the gene matches: 4. CDR3 length equals 16 residues. CDR1 and CDR2 (germline): SGHVS, FNYEAQ. For the CDR3, the DNA is TGTGCCAGCAGCTTAGGGCAGGGGGTTAACACCGGGGAGCTGTTTTTT. Translated, it gives CASSLGQGVNTGELFF.

A few counts support this clone. This chain links TRBV6-5 with TRBJ1-2; perhaps TRBD1 as D (5 bases). Germline lookup yields CDR1 MNHEY and CDR2 SVGAGI. This CDR3 is built from 16 residues. V lost 2 bases, J lost 4 bases, and 17 bases lay in between. The CDR3 sequence is CASSYANRPPFYGYTF. CDR3 coding DNA: TGTGCCAGCAGTTACGCTAACAGGCCGCCTTTCTATGGCTACACCTTC.

The rearrangement uses TRBV27 and TRBJ2-7; D uncertain. Per germline, CDR1 MNHEY and CDR2 SMNVEV (reference sequence). This CDR3 is 16 amino acids long. V lost 1 base and J lost 0, with 13 bases in between. The CDR3 sequence: CASSLFRVRSSYEQYF. DNA of the CDR3: TGTGCCAGCAGTTTATTCCGGGTTAGGAGCTCCTACGAGCAGTACTTC.

This chain uses TRBV6-2 or TRBV6-3 with TRBJ2-7; D is possibly TRBD1 (6 bases). From germline, CDR1 is MNHEY and CDR2 SVGEGT. V lost 4 bases, J lost 1 base, and 14 bases lay in between. This CDR3 has 15 amino acids. The CDR3 coding sequence is TGTGCCAGCAGTTCCCCGCCGGGACATTCCTACGAGCAGTACGTC. It specifies CASSSPPGHSYEQYV.

V is TRBV6-1 and J is TRBJ1-2, with D unclear. CDR1 is MNHNS, CDR2 SASEGT, per germline. The CDR3 has 13 residues. Trimming took off 3 bases at V and 4 bases at J, with 9 bases between the two ends. Here the CDR3 DNA reads TGTGCCAGCAGTGACCCACAGTCCTATGGCTACACCTTC. This translates into CASSDPQSYGYTF.

This clone was found a few times. The rearrangement uses TRBV2 and TRBJ1-4; no clear D gene. V gave up 8 bases and J gave up 5 bases, with 12 bases separating them. Germline loops: CDR1 SNHLY, CDR2 FYNNEI. The CDR3 contains 13 residues. For the CDR3, the DNA is TGTGCCAGCTATCCAGTAACGAATGAAAAACTGTTTTTT. This translates into CASYPVTNEKLFF.